The clone carrying this T cell receptor beta chain has more than one count but fewer than ten. This sample is drawn from a study of blood T cell repertoires in COVID-19. V gave up 8 bases and J gave up 0 bases, with 17 bases separating them. CDR1 and CDR2 (germline): SEHNR, FQNEAQ (reference sequence). CDR3 length equals 16 residues. Per the original methods: Amplification with reference gene primers provided the estimates of nucleated cell counts. Assay: immunoSEQ multiplex PCR; the TCRdb copy retains only in-frame clones and omits some. That table gives V, J and clone size, and the DNA gave D and trimming. This repertoire shows 200,000 or so clones, roughly four fifths found once; its top ten account for about 6.5%.

This receptor was taken from a woman in her 40s with acute or convalescent COVID-19. Material: peripheral blood. The chain links TRBV7-9 to TRBJ1-3; possible D gene TRBD1, 5 bases. CDR3: CASPGEELSSGNTIYF. DNA for the CDR3: TGTGCCAGCCCGGGGGAGGAATTGAGCTCTGGAAACACCATATATTTT.